The 26 T cell receptor beta chains in this list originate from one sample, sequenced in a study of OX40 agonist ivuxolimab in advanced cancers. Only in-frame clones appear in the TCRdb table, and some are missing; sequencing was by immunoSEQ multiplex PCR. The sample lists about 34,000 clones, 80% to 95% occurring once. Here the sequenced sample was CD4+ or CD8+ T cells sorted from blood, taken in a trial of the OX40 agonist ivuxolimab. These TCRs come from an adult with an advanced solid tumor such as melanoma, head and neck, liver or kidney cancer.

V and J are TRBV30 and TRBJ2-3, with D tentatively TRBD1 (6 bases). The V and J ends lost 8 bases and 6 bases respectively, with 12 bases between them. The germline V gene encodes CDR1 GTSNPN and CDR2 SVGIG (reference sequence). The CDR3 extends over 11 amino acids. The CDR3 nucleotides read TGTGCCCTGACAGGTTACGATACGCAGTATTTT. It encodes CALTGYDTQYF.

This chain connects TRBV10-2 to TRBJ2-3; D remains unclear. This CDR3 is built from 15 residues. Deletions cut 8 bases from V and 0 bases from J, with 15 bases between. CDR1 and CDR2 (germline): WSHSY, SAAADI. This CDR3 reads CASWSERRSTDTQYF. The DNA of the CDR3 is TGCGCCAGCTGGAGTGAACGGCGGAGCACAGATACGCAGTATTTT.

V and J are TRBV7-3 and TRBJ1-5; 9 bases fit TRBD1. Trimming removed 4 bases from V and 1 base from J; junction bases left unmatched: 2. The CDR3 has 15 residues. CDR1 SGHTA and CDR2 FQGTGA come from the germline V gene. The CDR3 DNA sequence: TGTGCCAGCAGCTCCGGGACAGGGAGCAATCAGCCCCAGCATTTT. Its protein is CASSSGTGSNQPQHF.

The chain's CDR3 is CASSLEGGGYSPLHF. Written as DNA, the CDR3 is TGTGCCAGCAGCTTGGAGGGGGGAGGCTATTCACCCCTCCACTTT. The V gene is TRBV5-6, the J gene TRBJ1-6; a possible D gene is TRBD1 (6 bases). The CDR3 has 15 amino acids. The V gene lost 0 bases and the J gene lost 8 bases, with 12 bases spanning the gap. From germline, CDR1 is SGHDT and CDR2 YYEEEE.

This chain links TRBV30 with TRBJ2-7, with 8 bases fitting TRBD1. Trimming removed 2 bases from V and 6 bases from J; junction bases left unmatched: 0. The CDR3 contains 11 residues. Germline V gives CDR1 GTSNPN, CDR2 SVGIG (reference sequence). The CDR3 reads CAWSTGGEQYF. In nucleotides, the CDR3 is TGTGCCTGGAGTACAGGGGGCGAGCAGTACTTC. The full variable domain, in which reference TRBV30 and TRBJ2-7 provide the parts outside the CDR3, is SQTIHQWPATLVQPVGSPLSLECTVEGTSNPNLYWYRQAAGRGLQLLFYSVGIGQISSEVPQNLSASRPQDRQFILSSKKLLLSDSGFYLCAWSTGGEQYFGPGTRLTVT.

The chain has TRBV18 and TRBJ2-2; 7 bases agree with TRBD1. After removal of 3 bases from V and 7 bases from J, the junction contained 8 bases not matched to a gene. The CDR3 contains 15 residues. CDR1 is KGHSH, CDR2 LQKENI, per germline. In DNA form, the CDR3 reads TGTGCCAGCTCACCCGACAGGGCGAGAATCGGGGAGCTGTTTTTT. It encodes CASSPDRARIGELFF.

J is TRBJ1-2 and V is TRBV6-5; a possible D gene is TRBD1 (5 bases). V lost 6 bases and J lost 5, with 16 bases in between. This CDR3 spans 14 amino acids. Germline CDR1 MNHEY, CDR2 SVGAGI. The CDR3 spells CASRANVGTYGYTF. The CDR3 bases are TGTGCCAGCAGAGCTAACGTGGGGACGTATGGCTACACCTTC.

This chain joins TRBV6-1 and TRBJ1-6; 8 bases agree with TRBD1. V shed 2 bases and J 9 bases; nucleotides not matched to a gene: 6. There are 15 residues in the CDR3. Germline CDR1 MNHNS, CDR2 SASEGT. This CDR3 reads CASSESQGAGSPLHF. The CDR3 DNA reads TGTGCCAGCAGTGAAAGTCAGGGGGCAGGTTCACCCCTCCACTTT.

The chain uses TRBV9 and TRBJ2-2; unclear D gene. Trimming stripped 2 bases from V and 6 bases from J, with 14 bases between. Germline CDR1 SGDLS, CDR2 YYNGEE. CDR3 length: 15 amino acids. CDR3 protein: CASSVTAHGAGELFF. CDR3 sequence (DNA): TGTGCCAGCAGCGTCACGGCCCACGGCGCCGGGGAGCTGTTTTTT.

The V call is TRBV5-1, the J call TRBJ2-7, with 9 nucleotides matching TRBD1. The germline V gene has CDR1 SGHRS and CDR2 YFSETQ. The CDR3 is 15 amino acids. V trimming: 6 bases; J trimming: 0 bases; junction bases outside the gene matches: 7. The CDR3, as DNA: TGCGCCAGCACCCGACAGGGGGAACCCTCCTACGAGCAGTACTTC. Translated, it gives CASTRQGEPSYEQYF.

V usage is TRBV6-1 and J usage is TRBJ2-3; TRBD2 aligns across 10 bases. This CDR3 contains 16 residues. V lost 2 bases to trimming and J lost 0 bases; unmatched junction nucleotides: 2. Germline V gives CDR1 MNHNS, CDR2 SASEGT. CDR3 region: CASSESSGGSTDTQYF. The CDR3 bases are TGTGCCAGCAGTGAATCTAGCGGGGGAAGCACAGATACGCAGTATTTT.

This sequence joins TRBV18 and TRBJ2-2, with TRBD1 matching 7 bases. Unmatched junction bases numbered 4, after V lost 3 bases and J lost 6 bases. The CDR3 is 14 amino acids. Germline V lookup: CDR1 KGHSH, CDR2 LQKENI. For the CDR3, the DNA is TGTGCCAGCTCACCGCAGGGGGAATCCGGGGAGCTGTTTTTT. Protein: CASSPQGESGELFF. The complete variable domain, with remaining parts taken from reference TRBV18 and TRBJ2-2, reads NAGVMQNPRHLVRRRGQEARLRCSPMKGHSHVYWYRQLPEEGLKFMVYLQKENIIDESGMPKERFSAEFPKEGPSILRIQQVVRGDSAAYFCASSPQGESGELFFGEGSRLTVL.

The chain joins TRBV9 to TRBJ1-5, with 8 positions matching TRBD1. The CDR3 length is 15 residues. Germline CDR1 is SGDLS and CDR2 is YYNGEE. Trimming removed 4 bases from V and 1 base from J; junction bases left unmatched: 4. CDR3 protein: CASSRTGLSNQPQHF. The CDR3 DNA reads TGTGCCAGCAGCAGGACAGGGCTGAGCAATCAGCCCCAGCATTTT.

The rearrangement uses TRBV5-1 and TRBJ2-2, with 10 bases fitting TRBD2. Germline trimming cut 0 bases from V and 5 bases from J; bases unmatched to any gene: 4. CDR1 is SGHRS and CDR2 is YFSETQ in the germline V gene. This CDR3 is built from 16 residues. The DNA for the CDR3 is TGCGCCAGCAGCTTGGGGACTAGCGGAATAACCGGGGAGCTGTTTTTT. Translated, it gives CASSLGTSGITGELFF.

This chain links TRBV15 with TRBJ2-1, with 7 bases aligning to TRBD1. This CDR3 has 13 residues. The germline V gene has CDR1 LNHNV and CDR2 YYDKDF (reference sequence). With 5 bases clipped from V and 4 bases from J, the junction kept 2 bases outside the gene matches. The CDR3 sequence: CATSGTEYNEQFF. The DNA of the CDR3 is TGTGCCACCAGCGGGACAGAGTACAATGAGCAGTTCTTC.

This chain connects TRBV11-2 to TRBJ2-2, with 9 nucleotides matching TRBD1. The CDR3 is made up of 15 amino acids. The V and J ends lost 5 bases and 4 bases, in that order; junction bases with no gene match: 5. Germline V CDR1 and CDR2: SGHAT, FQNNGV. The DNA of the CDR3 is TGTGCCAGCAGCATTACGACAGGGGGCACCGGGGAGCTGTTTTTT. Translation gives CASSITTGGTGELFF.

The chain joins TRBV18 to TRBJ2-1; D is unclear. This CDR3 comprises 16 residues. Trimming pared 2 bases from V and 4 bases from J, leaving 15 bases between. CDR1 and CDR2 from the germline V gene are KGHSH and LQKENI. CDR3 sequence reads: CASSPTLARSYNEQFF. The CDR3, as DNA: TGTGCCAGCTCACCAACGCTGGCCCGCAGTTACAATGAGCAGTTCTTC.

The rearrangement joins TRBV21-1 to TRBJ2-7; no check of the table's D call, TRBD1, against the DNA was made. TRBV21-1 is a pseudogene segment. This CDR3 contains 14 residues. CDR3 nucleotides: TGTGCCAGCACCCCGAGACAGGGGGCCTACGAGCAGTACTTC. Translated: CASTPRQGAYEQYF.

V and J are TRBV18 and TRBJ2-5; 9 bases map to TRBD1. Germline trimming cut 3 bases from V and 2 bases from J; bases unmatched to any gene: 1. Germline V CDR1 and CDR2: KGHSH, LQKENI. This CDR3 comprises 14 residues. CDR3 DNA: TGTGCCAGCTCACCGACAGGGGGACAAGAGACCCAGTACTTC. Translation: CASSPTGGQETQYF. The full variable domain, rest sourced from reference TRBV18 and TRBJ2-5, is NAGVMQNPRHLVRRRGQEARLRCSPMKGHSHVYWYRQLPEEGLKFMVYLQKENIIDESGMPKERFSAEFPKEGPSILRIQQVVRGDSAAYFCASSPTGGQETQYFGPGTRLLVL.

This clone has a single count. The V and J genes are TRBV6-4 and TRBJ2-1; D is possibly TRBD1 or TRBD2 (5 bases each). This CDR3 region has 16 residues. The V end was cut by 4 bases, the J end by 0 bases, with 13 bases between. Germline assignment: CDR1 MRHNA and CDR2 SNTAGT. The CDR3 DNA reads TGTGCCAGCAGTGTAACCGGGGACCTCTCCTACAATGAGCAGTTCTTC. Residues: CASSVTGDLSYNEQFF.

This clone occurred once. The chain joins TRBV2 to TRBJ2-7; D is uncertain. The CDR3 runs to 13 residues. Trimming pared 7 bases from V and 6 bases from J, leaving 16 bases between. Per germline, CDR1 SNHLY and CDR2 FYNNEI. The CDR3 here is CASTSGRKGEQYF. DNA of the CDR3: TGTGCCAGCACCTCCGGCAGGAAGGGCGAGCAGTACTTC.

This sequence joins TRBV19 and TRBJ1-1; 12 bases line up with TRBD1. J gave up 4 bases and V 6 bases, and 6 bases lay outside the gene matches. Per germline, CDR1 LNHDA and CDR2 SQIVND (reference sequence). The CDR3 is made up of 15 amino acids. DNA of the CDR3: TGTGCCAGTAGAGCTAGGGGACAGGGGGCCACTGAAGCTTTCTTT. Its translation is CASRARGQGATEAFF. The complete variable domain, with remaining parts taken from reference TRBV19 and TRBJ1-1, reads DGGITQSPKYLFRKEGQNVTLSCEQNLNHDAMYWYRQDPGQGLRLIYYSQIVNDFQKGDIAEGYSVSREKKESFPLTVTSAQKNPTAFYLCASRARGQGATEAFFGQGTRLTVV.

The chain joins TRBV11-2 to TRBJ2-3, with 8 bases aligning to TRBD2. V dropped 2 bases and J dropped 0; count of bases not matched to a gene: 1. The CDR3 contains 15 residues. Per germline, CDR1 SGHAT and CDR2 FQNNGV. The CDR3 loop is CASSLRLASTDTQYF. Written as DNA, the CDR3 is TGTGCCAGCAGCTTAAGACTAGCGAGCACAGATACGCAGTATTTT.

The chain links TRBV18 to TRBJ2-2, with D perhaps being TRBD1 or TRBD2 (5 bases each). Between the trimmed V and J ends, which lost 5 bases and 2 bases, there was a span of 21 bases. The germline CDR1 and CDR2 sequences are KGHSH and LQKENI. There are 18 residues in the CDR3. CDR3 region: CASSVNEGHLLNTGELFF. DNA for the CDR3: TGTGCCAGCTCAGTCAACGAGGGGCATCTTTTAAACACCGGGGAGCTGTTTTTT.

The table lists this clone with a count of one. V usage is TRBV10-1 and J usage is TRBJ1-2; 7 bases fit TRBD1. The germline CDR1 and CDR2 sequences are WNHNN and SYGVQD (reference sequence). V was clipped by 6 bases and J by 5 bases; unmatched bases: 9. CDR3 length: 14 amino acids. The CDR3 DNA reads TGCGCCAGCAGCCCCGGGACAGAGACGTATGGCTACACCTTC. Encoded protein: CASSPGTETYGYTF.

The chain joins TRBV19 to TRBJ1-5; 8 positions match TRBD1. This CDR3 is built from 15 residues. CDR1 and CDR2 (germline): LNHDA, SQIVND (reference sequence). V was clipped by 5 bases and J by 1 base; unmatched bases: 4. This chain's CDR3 is CASSVDRASNQPQHF. The CDR3 nucleotides are TGTGCCAGTAGTGTGGACAGGGCCAGCAATCAGCCCCAGCATTTT.